These T cell receptor beta chains were read from a single sample in a study of T-cell reconstitution after alpha-beta-depleted transplantation in children. TCRdb re-analysed the PCR reads in MiXCR, keeping a single row per CDR3 protein. The data show approximately 400,000 distinct CDR3 sequences, roughly 15% seen once. The source was PBMCs, mostly from graft donor cells, collected 360 days after TCRalphabeta/CD19-depleted stem cell transplant. Receptors originate from a boy under two years old who had a stem cell transplant for Wiskott-Aldrich syndrome, so the T cells may come from the graft donor. Each CDR3 is given with its conserved first and last residue. The D gene is left open where the match is weak. Not all rows give a size; the values are once, few, many and, for expanded clones, a class.

D: TRBD2; size: few; V: TRBV27; J: TRBJ2-7; CDR3: CASSLFTGGPSEQYF; DNA: TGTGCCAGCAGTTTATTCACGGGGGGGCCGAGCGAGCAGTACTTC
D: NA; size: few; V: TRBV7-6; J: TRBJ2-7; CDR3: CASSLGSGNRVSSYEQYF; DNA: TGTGCCAGCAGCTTAGGAAGCGGGAACAGGGTGAGCTCCTACGAGCAGTACTTC
D: NA; size: NA; V: TRBV14; J: TRBJ2-1; CDR3: CASSQRRRGPSYNEQFF; DNA: TGTGCCAGCAGCCAAAGGAGGCGGGGGCCCTCCTACAATGAGCAGTTCTTC
D: TRBD1; size: NA; V: TRBV28; J: TRBJ2-7; CDR3: CASTVRQGAHEQYF; DNA: TGTGCCAGCACCGTCCGACAGGGGGCGCACGAGCAGTACTTC
D: TRBD2; size: NA; V: TRBV27; J: TRBJ2-3; CDR3: CASSASGTHTQYF; DNA: TGTGCCAGCAGTGCTAGCGGGACACATACGCAGTATTTT
D: TRBD1; size: NA; V: TRBV5-1; J: TRBJ2-7; CDR3: CANSFNRGPYEQYF; DNA: TGCGCCAACAGCTTTAACAGGGGACCCTACGAGCAGTACTTC
D: TRBD2; size: few; V: TRBV12-3/TRBV12-4; J: TRBJ2-7; CDR3: CASTLAGGSREQYF; DNA: TGTGCCAGCACCCTAGCGGGAGGGTCAAGGGAGCAGTACTTC
D: NA; size: few; V: TRBV24-1; J: TRBJ1-5; CDR3: CATSDFPQWGSNSNQPQHF; DNA: TGTGCCACCAGTGATTTCCCTCAATGGGGCAGTAATAGCAATCAGCCCCAGCATTTT
D: NA; size: few; V: TRBV4-1; J: TRBJ1-4; CDR3: CASSHTGPRVEKLFF; DNA: TGCGCCAGCAGCCATACCGGGCCACGGGTTGAAAAACTGTTTTTT
D: NA; size: few; V: TRBV20-1; J: TRBJ2-1; CDR3: CSARVYRVLTFYNEQFF; DNA: TGCAGTGCTAGAGTGTACAGGGTCCTGACTTTCTACAATGAGCAGTTCTTC
D: NA; size: few; V: TRBV6-5; J: TRBJ2-2; CDR3: CASSCNTGELFF; DNA: TGTGCCAGCAGCTGCAACACCGGGGAGCTGTTTTTT
D: NA; size: NA; V: TRBV29-1; J: TRBJ2-5; CDR3: CSVENNQETQYF; DNA: TGCAGCGTTGAAAACAACCAAGAGACCCAGTACTTC
D: NA; size: NA; V: TRBV7-9; J: TRBJ1-2; CDR3: CASRPIYGGDPNYGYTF; DNA: TGTGCCAGCAGGCCGATTTATGGCGGGGACCCAAACTATGGCTACACCTTC
D: TRBD1; size: few; V: TRBV12-3/TRBV12-4; J: TRBJ2-6; CDR3: CASSPRGPFGANVLTF; DNA: TGTGCCAGCAGCCCGAGGGGGCCCTTCGGGGCCAACGTCCTGACTTTC
D: NA; size: few; V: TRBV6-2/TRBV6-3; J: TRBJ2-1; CDR3: CASSDWGVSYNEQFF; DNA: TGTGCCAGCAGTGACTGGGGAGTCTCCTACAATGAGCAGTTCTTC
D: NA; size: few; V: TRBV4-3; J: TRBJ2-7; CDR3: CASSQESRGYEQYF; DNA: TGCGCCAGCAGCCAAGAGAGCAGGGGCTACGAGCAGTACTTC
D: NA; size: NA; V: TRBV30; J: TRBJ2-7; CDR3: CAWSRDILSYEQYF; DNA: TGTGCCTGGAGTAGGGACATTCTCTCCTACGAGCAGTACTTC
D: NA; size: few; V: TRBV7-2; J: TRBJ1-6; CDR3: CASSDGRGFPLHF; DNA: TGTGCCAGCAGCGATGGACGAGGCTTCCCCCTCCACTTT
D: TRBD1; size: few; V: TRBV9; J: TRBJ2-5; CDR3: CASSVGRGGTGGDETQYF; DNA: TGTGCCAGCAGCGTAGGGCGAGGAGGGACAGGGGGCGATGAGACCCAGTACTTC
D: TRBD2; size: NA; V: TRBV7-9; J: TRBJ2-2; CDR3: CASSSPGRVNTGELFF; DNA: TGTGCCAGCAGCTCTCCAGGGAGGGTGAACACCGGGGAGCTGTTTTTT
D: TRBD1; size: NA; V: TRBV27; J: TRBJ2-7; CDR3: CASSRDRGLNYEQYF; DNA: TGTGCCAGCAGTCGGGACAGGGGTCTCAACTACGAGCAGTACTTC
D: TRBD2; size: few; V: TRBV7-2; J: TRBJ2-1; CDR3: CASSLLRLAGSYNEQFF; DNA: TGTGCCAGCAGCTTGCTTCGACTAGCGGGGTCCTACAATGAGCAGTTCTTC
D: TRBD2; size: NA; V: TRBV7-6; J: TRBJ2-3; CDR3: CASSLGLAAFTDTQYF; DNA: TGTGCCAGCAGCTTAGGACTAGCGGCCTTCACAGATACGCAGTATTTT
D: TRBD1; size: NA; V: TRBV12-3/TRBV12-4; J: TRBJ1-1; CDR3: CASSFDRGQAFF; DNA: TGTGCCAGCAGTTTCGACAGGGGGCAAGCTTTCTTT
D: NA; size: few; V: TRBV4-3; J: TRBJ2-7; CDR3: CASSPSAGTSSYEQYF; DNA: TGCGCCAGCAGCCCCTCCGCGGGGACGAGCTCCTACGAGCAGTACTTC
D: TRBD1; size: NA; V: TRBV18; J: TRBJ1-5; CDR3: CASSPRTGGLQAASNQPQHF; DNA: TGTGCCAGCTCACCACGGACAGGGGGCCTCCAAGCCGCTAGCAATCAGCCCCAGCATTTT
D: TRBD2; size: NA; V: TRBV5-1; J: TRBJ2-1; CDR3: CASSLDPGRVPFFYNEQFF; DNA: TGCGCCAGCAGCTTGGATCCCGGGAGGGTCCCCTTTTTCTACAATGAGCAGTTCTTC
D: NA; size: NA; V: TRBV2; J: TRBJ2-6; CDR3: CASSDQGGSGANVLTF; DNA: TGTGCCAGCAGTGACCAGGGGGGTTCTGGGGCCAACGTCCTGACTTTC
D: NA; size: NA; V: TRBV12-3/TRBV12-4; J: TRBJ1-2; CDR3: CASVFGGQMYGYTF; DNA: TGTGCCAGCGTCTTCGGTGGACAGATGTATGGCTACACCTTC
D: NA; size: many; V: TRBV11-2; J: TRBJ2-7; CDR3: CASSLVYYEQYF; DNA: TGTGCCAGCAGCTTAGTGTATTACGAGCAGTACTTC
D: NA; size: few; V: TRBV13; J: TRBJ2-1; CDR3: CASSSESQGSEQFF; DNA: TGTGCCAGCAGCTCCGAATCCCAGGGGAGTGAGCAGTTCTTC
D: NA; size: NA; V: TRBV5-1; J: TRBJ2-1; CDR3: CASSFSFNEQFF; DNA: TGCGCCAGCAGCTTTAGTTTCAATGAGCAGTTCTTC
D: TRBD1; size: many; V: TRBV2; J: TRBJ1-2; CDR3: CASIGTGAGYTF; DNA: TGTGCCAGCATTGGGACAGGGGCTGGCTACACCTTC
D: NA; size: few; V: TRBV6-4; J: TRBJ2-5; CDR3: CASSDRSETQYF; DNA: TGTGCCAGCAGTGACCGATCCGAGACCCAGTACTTC
D: TRBD2; size: NA; V: TRBV20-1; J: TRBJ2-1; CDR3: CSARDRLAYSNEQFF; DNA: TGCAGTGCTAGAGATCGACTAGCGTATTCCAATGAGCAGTTCTTC
D: TRBD1; size: NA; V: TRBV18; J: TRBJ2-1; CDR3: CASSPRDRATYNEQFF; DNA: TGTGCCAGCTCACCAAGGGACAGGGCAACCTACAATGAGCAGTTCTTC
D: NA; size: once; V: TRBV15; J: TRBJ2-5; CDR3: CATSREPDHQETQYF; DNA: TGTGCCACCAGCAGAGAGCCGGACCATCAAGAGACCCAGTACTTC
D: TRBD1; size: few; V: TRBV12-3/TRBV12-4; J: TRBJ2-1; CDR3: CASRSGTGYNEQFF; DNA: TGTGCCAGCAGATCCGGGACAGGGTACAATGAGCAGTTCTTC
D: NA; size: NA; V: TRBV6-5; J: TRBJ2-7; CDR3: CASSFQREQYF; DNA: TGTGCCAGCAGTTTTCAGCGCGAGCAGTACTTC
D: NA; size: NA; V: TRBV13; J: TRBJ2-5; CDR3: CASTGEQGRETQYF; DNA: TGTGCCAGCACCGGGGAGCAGGGAAGAGAGACCCAGTACTTC